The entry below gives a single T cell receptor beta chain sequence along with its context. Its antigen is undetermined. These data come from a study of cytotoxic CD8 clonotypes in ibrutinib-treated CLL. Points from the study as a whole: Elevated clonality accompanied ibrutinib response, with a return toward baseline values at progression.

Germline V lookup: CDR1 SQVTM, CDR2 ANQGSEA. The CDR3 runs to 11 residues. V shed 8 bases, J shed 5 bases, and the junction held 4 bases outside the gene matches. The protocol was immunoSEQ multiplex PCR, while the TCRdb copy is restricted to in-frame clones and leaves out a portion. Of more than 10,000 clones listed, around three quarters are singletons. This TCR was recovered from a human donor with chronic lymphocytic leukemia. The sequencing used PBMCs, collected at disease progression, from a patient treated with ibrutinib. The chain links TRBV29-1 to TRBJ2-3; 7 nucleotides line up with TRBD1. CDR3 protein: CSPRQGDTQYF. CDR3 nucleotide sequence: TGCAGCCCTAGACAGGGAGATACGCAGTATTTT.